The 8 T cell receptor beta chains listed next were all sequenced from one sample in a study of blood T cell repertoires in COVID-19. Generated by immunoSEQ multiplex PCR, the TCRdb table keeps only in-frame clones and is missing some. The sample yields roughly 140,000 clones, roughly three quarters seen once. The material sequenced was peripheral blood. Source of these receptors: a woman aged 55-70 years with acute or convalescent COVID-19.

The chain recombines TRBV28 with TRBJ1-5; the D gene is possibly TRBD1 (6 bases). V was pared by 6 bases and J by 3 bases, with 15 bases between. Germline-derived CDR1 and CDR2 are MDHEN and SYDVKM. The CDR3 is made up of 15 amino acids. CDR3 protein: CASREGGEYNQPQHF. CDR3 bases: TGTGCCAGCAGGGAGGGGGGGGAGTACAATCAGCCCCAGCATTTT.

The chain links TRBV27 to TRBJ2-1; 12 bases match TRBD2. The germline CDR1 and CDR2 sequences are MNHEY and SMNVEV (reference sequence). The J segment lost 9 bases and the V segment lost 6 bases, leaving 9 bases of the junction unmatched. The CDR3 has 15 amino acids. For the CDR3, the DNA is TGTGCCAGCAGGGGGGGACTAGCGGGCTGGAGTGAGCAGTTCTTC. It encodes CASRGGLAGWSEQFF.

The V and J genes are TRBV24-1 and TRBJ1-2; D may be TRBD1 (6 bases). CDR1 and CDR2 (germline): KGHDR, SFDVKD. The CDR3 spans 14 residues. Trimming took 0 bases from V and 4 from J, leaving 8 bases between them. CDR3 protein: CATSDLGGRYGYTF. In nucleotides, the CDR3 is TGTGCCACCAGTGATTTGGGGGGCCGCTATGGCTACACCTTC.

This chain links TRBV19 with TRBJ2-6; D remains ambiguous. Germline V CDR1 and CDR2: LNHDA, SQIVND (reference sequence). The CDR3 contains 13 residues. The V end was cut by 9 bases, the J end by 0 bases, with 6 bases between. CDR3 protein: CASQNSGANVLTF. The CDR3 DNA reads as TGTGCCAGCCAAAACTCTGGGGCCAACGTCCTGACTTTC.

This clone was detected only a few times. J is TRBJ2-7 and V is TRBV7-8; 11 bases are shared with TRBD2. The CDR3 consists of 20 residues. From germline, CDR1 is SGHVS and CDR2 FQNEAQ. Trimming removed 2 bases from V and 4 bases from J; junction bases left unmatched: 19. The CDR3, as DNA: TGTGCCAGCAGCTTATCGCTACTAGCGGGAGTCAGAATAATCCAGTACGAGCAGTACTTC. Translating gives CASSLSLLAGVRIIQYEQYF.

This clone occurred a few times. This chain links TRBV23-1 with TRBJ1-3; TRBD1 aligns across 8 bases. TRBV23-1 is recorded as an ORF, its role being uncertain. There are 16 residues in the CDR3. The CDR3: CPKTLRQGPSGNTIYF. CDR3 bases: TGCCCCAAGACACTCCGACAGGGGCCCTCTGGAAACACCATATATTTT.

Points on this clone: The germline gene is not matched at one end of the junction; a read error may be the cause. The chain uses TRBV12-3 or TRBV12-4 and TRBJ2-3; 8 bases map to TRBD2. CDR3 length: 12 residues. The CDR3 loop reads CASSLGTRRPEF. In DNA form, the CDR3 reads TGTGCCAGCAGTTTGGGGACTAGAAGGCCGGAGTTT.

In this sample, this clone turned up once. The genes are TRBV21-1 and TRBJ1-5. TRBV21-1 is a pseudogene locus. The CDR3 contains 15 residues. This CDR3 reads CASSPHGCRDQPQHF. The CDR3 DNA reads as TGTGCCAGCAGCCCCCACGGTTGTCGGGATCAGCCCCAGCATTTT.